This passage covers 16 T cell receptor beta chains from one sample sequenced in a study of beta chain features in type 1 diabetes. The entirety of the isolated RNA underwent reverse transcription, so expressed TCRB transcripts were sequenced. Generated by immunoSEQ multiplex PCR, the TCRdb table keeps only in-frame clones and is missing some. The sample records 130,000 to 150,000 clones, less than 9% being singletons. Sequencing input: central memory CD4+ T cells from blood. The receptor source for this set is a woman aged 25-40 years in good health.

This clone was detected many times. V and J are TRBV9 and TRBJ1-1, with a possible D match to TRBD1 (5 bases). Per germline, CDR1 SGDLS and CDR2 YYNGEE. Trimming shortened V by 0 bases and J by 7 bases, and 13 bases separated the two germline ends. The CDR3 contains 14 residues. The CDR3 nucleotides read TGTGCCAGCAGCGTAGGTGGACACAAGAATGAAGCTTTCTTT. Its translation is CASSVGGHKNEAFF.

This clone has just a few counts. The gene calls are TRBV4-3 and TRBJ2-2, with 10 bases identical to TRBD1. The CDR3 has 18 amino acids. V shed 4 bases and J 4 bases; nucleotides not matched to a gene: 12. Looked up from germline, CDR1 is LGHNA and CDR2 is YSLEER. This CDR3 reads CASSPGTGTGVTTGELFF. In DNA, the CDR3 is TGCGCCAGCAGCCCTGGGACCGGGACAGGGGTTACCACCGGGGAGCTGTTTTTT.

The rearrangement joins TRBV29-1 to TRBJ1-1, with a possible D match to TRBD1 (5 bases). V was clipped by 5 bases and J by 4 bases, with 11 bases between them. Germline assignment: CDR1 SQVTM and CDR2 ANQGSEA. This CDR3 comprises 12 residues. The CDR3 loop reads CSVFMGGTEAFF. In nucleotides, the CDR3 is TGCAGCGTTTTTATGGGGGGCACTGAAGCTTTCTTT.

The sample holds a few counts of this clone. The chain recombines TRBV30 with TRBJ1-5; 7 nucleotides align to TRBD1. CDR3 size: 14 residues. The V gene end was trimmed by 2 bases and the J gene end by 5 bases; junction bases not matched to a gene: 6. In germline, CDR1 is GTSNPN, CDR2 SVGIG (reference sequence). Here the CDR3 reads CAWSLGTAYQPQHF. The CDR3 bases are TGTGCCTGGAGTTTAGGGACAGCATATCAGCCCCAGCATTTT.

This clone was seen a handful of times. The chain couples TRBV2 to TRBJ2-1; 8 nucleotides match TRBD2. This CDR3 has 15 residues. The V segment lost 3 bases and the J segment 3 bases; nucleotides outside the gene matches: 4. Germline V gene sequence: CDR1 SNHLY, CDR2 FYNNEI. The CDR3 region has the DNA TGTGCCAGCAGTGAGCTAGCGGGCCTCTACAATGAGCAGTTCTTC. Translating it yields CASSELAGLYNEQFF.

This chain links TRBV6-5 with TRBJ2-7; TRBD2 matches at 8 bases. This CDR3 spans 13 amino acids. The trim removed 6 bases at V and 5 bases at J, leaving 6 bases unmatched. CDR1 and CDR2 (germline): MNHEY, SVGAGI. CDR3 bases: TGTGCCAGCAGACTAGCGGTTAAACACGAGCAGTACTTC. Amino acid sequence: CASRLAVKHEQYF.

This clone has only a few counts. The chain combines TRBV7-2 with TRBJ2-5; D remains ambiguous. V shed 1 base and J shed 3 bases, with 18 bases lying between them. Germline loops: CDR1 SGHTA, CDR2 FQGNSA. The CDR3 extends over 17 amino acids. Here the CDR3 reads CASSLVVGSPTKETQYF. The CDR3 DNA sequence: TGTGCCAGCAGCTTAGTGGTTGGTAGCCCCACCAAAGAGACCCAGTACTTC. Supplemented by reference TRBV7-2 and TRBJ2-5, the full variable domain reads GAGVSQSPSNKVTEKGKDVELRCDPISGHTALYWYRQSLGQGLEFLIYFQGNSAPDKSGLPSDRFSAERTGGSVSTLTIQRTQQEDSAVYLCASSLVVGSPTKETQYFGPGTRLLVL.

V is TRBV29-1 and J is TRBJ2-1; 10 bases align to TRBD2. CDR3 length equals 14 residues. CDR1 is SQVTM and CDR2 is ANQGSEA in the germline V gene. V shed 6 bases, J shed 7 bases, and the junction held 9 bases outside the gene matches. The CDR3 loop reads CSVNLAGVGNEQFF. The CDR3 coding sequence is TGCAGCGTAAACCTAGCGGGAGTGGGAAATGAGCAGTTCTTC.

The chain has TRBV15 and TRBJ1-4, with 7 bases fitting TRBD1. V lost 2 bases and J lost 2; bases outside the gene matches: 2. This CDR3 is built from 15 residues. In germline, CDR1 is LNHNV, CDR2 YYDKDF (reference sequence). The CDR3: CATSRRTGTNEKLFF. CDR3 nucleotides: TGTGCCACCAGCAGAAGGACAGGTACTAATGAAAAACTGTTTTTT.

This clone was found a few times. This chain links TRBV10-3 with TRBJ2-3, with 9 bases matching TRBD2. V lost 3 bases, J lost 4 bases, and 11 bases stayed unmatched. The CDR3 runs to 17 residues. Looked up from germline, CDR1 is ENHRY and CDR2 is SYGVKD. CDR3 DNA: TGTGCCATCAGTGACGGAGGTAGCGGGAGTCTGTCAGATACGCAGTATTTT. Translation gives CAISDGGSGSLSDTQYF.

This clone was found a few times. The chain carries TRBV18 and TRBJ2-7; D perhaps matches TRBD1 (5 bases). Trimming took off 3 bases at V and 4 bases at J, with 10 bases between the two ends. CDR3 size: 13 residues. Germline CDR1 is KGHSH and CDR2 is LQKENI. The CDR3 bases are TGTGCCAGCTCACCTTCCAGGGCGTACGAGCAGTACTTC. As protein: CASSPSRAYEQYF.

The V and J genes are TRBV7-9 and TRBJ1-2; 10 positions agree with TRBD1. CDR1 is SEHNR and CDR2 is FQNEAQ in the germline V gene (reference sequence). With 5 bases clipped from V and 5 bases from J, the junction kept 8 bases outside the gene matches. The CDR3 is made up of 15 amino acids. CDR3 DNA: TGTGCCAGCAGCCCTCGACAGGGGGCCTGGTATGGCTACACCTTC. Residues: CASSPRQGAWYGYTF.

The chain combines TRBV11-3 with TRBJ2-1, with a weak D call TRBD2 (6 bases). This CDR3 has 15 amino acids. Trimming cost V 5 bases and J 10 bases, with 21 bases left between them. CDR1 and CDR2 (germline): SGHNT, YENEEA. CDR3 nucleotide sequence: TGTGCCAGCAGCATCAGCCGGGACTCTCCCCGGGAGCAGTTCTTC. It translates to CASSISRDSPREQFF.

On this clone: One end of the junction does not line up with germline, which may come from a read error. The chain employs TRBV7-7 and TRBJ2-2, with 7 bases fitting TRBD1. The V gene's germline CDR1 is SSHAT and CDR2 FNYEAQ (reference sequence). This CDR3 has 14 amino acids. The CDR3 region has the DNA TGTGCTAGCAGGGGACAGACGAACACCGGGGAGCTGTTTTTT. Its protein is CASRGQTNTGELFF.

The chain recombines TRBV4-2 with TRBJ2-5, with D possibly matching TRBD2 (6 bases). This CDR3 contains 15 residues. Trimming removed 3 bases from V and 1 base from J, with 12 bases in between. Germline loops: CDR1 LGHNA, CDR2 YNFKEQ. The CDR3 loop reads CASSQTGVSQETQYF. The CDR3 nucleotides are TGTGCCAGCAGCCAGACGGGGGTGAGCCAAGAGACCCAGTACTTC.

This clone was seen only a few times. This chain uses TRBV5-4 with TRBJ2-7; TRBD1 matches at 8 bases. The CDR3 is made up of 12 amino acids. The V gene end was trimmed by 4 bases and the J gene end by 5 bases; junction bases not matched to a gene: 2. The germline V gene encodes CDR1 SGHNT and CDR2 YYREEE (reference sequence). The CDR3 nucleotides are TGTGCCAGCAGCCCGGGACAGGACGAGCAGTACTTC. This codes for CASSPGQDEQYF.